The next 3 T cell receptor beta chains were all read from a single sample in a study of T cell responses to AZD1222 COVID-19 vaccine. Assay: immunoSEQ multiplex PCR; the TCRdb copy retains only in-frame clones and omits some. Counted here are about 160,000 clones, around 89% occurring once; the ten biggest clones make up over 4%. Source: peripheral blood, taken 28 days after the second AZD1222 dose. These receptors were collected from an adult who received the AZD1222 COVID-19 vaccine.

The rearrangement uses TRBV28 and TRBJ1-1; tentatively, D is TRBD1 (5 bases). CDR1 MDHEN and CDR2 SYDVKM come from the germline V gene. V was clipped by 7 bases and J by 4 bases, with 13 bases between them. CDR3 size: 13 residues. CDR3 region: CASKEGLSTEAFF. CDR3 in DNA: TGTGCCAGCAAAGAGGGACTTAGCACTGAAGCTTTCTTT.

The V and J genes are TRBV27 and TRBJ1-1; D call uncertain. CDR1 and CDR2 (germline): MNHEY, SMNVEV (reference sequence). CDR3 size: 13 residues. Trimming took 5 bases from V and 5 from J, leaving 12 bases between them. CDR3 sequence: CASSPPMGTEAFF. CDR3 coding DNA: TGTGCCAGCAGTCCTCCCATGGGGACTGAAGCTTTCTTT.

The gene calls are TRBV6-5 and TRBJ2-1; possibly TRBD1 for D (6 bases). Germline V lookup: CDR1 MNHEY, CDR2 SVGAGI. CDR3 size: 14 residues. The ends were cut back, 8 bases at V and 6 bases at J, with 17 bases in the middle. The CDR3 sequence is CASHRDILGNEQFF. The CDR3 DNA sequence: TGTGCCAGCCATCGGGACATCCTGGGCAATGAGCAGTTCTTC.